This T cell receptor beta chain was sequenced for a study of T cell clonality in common variable immunodeficiency. This clone was recorded at least ten times. The read halts 3 residues ahead of the CDR3 end, with the missing end drawn from the germline J gene. Assay used: immunoSEQ multiplex PCR; TCRdb lists only in-frame clones, some missing. Observed in the sample are approximately 81,000 clones, none of them singletons. The germline gives CDR1 DFQATT, CDR2 SNEGSKA (reference sequence). This CDR3 is 14 amino acids long. Between the trimmed V and J ends, which lost 0 bases and 2 bases, there was a span of 10 bases.

The sample comprised peripheral blood mononuclear cells. This chain connects TRBV20-1 to TRBJ2-5; TRBD1 might be the D (6 bases). The origin of this receptor is a person between 18 and 69 years old in good health. The CDR3 DNA, read in part, is TGCAGTGCTAGAGATATCAGGGGACAAGAGACC. Protein sequence: CSARDIRGQET. The CDR3 in full is CSARDIRGQETQYF.